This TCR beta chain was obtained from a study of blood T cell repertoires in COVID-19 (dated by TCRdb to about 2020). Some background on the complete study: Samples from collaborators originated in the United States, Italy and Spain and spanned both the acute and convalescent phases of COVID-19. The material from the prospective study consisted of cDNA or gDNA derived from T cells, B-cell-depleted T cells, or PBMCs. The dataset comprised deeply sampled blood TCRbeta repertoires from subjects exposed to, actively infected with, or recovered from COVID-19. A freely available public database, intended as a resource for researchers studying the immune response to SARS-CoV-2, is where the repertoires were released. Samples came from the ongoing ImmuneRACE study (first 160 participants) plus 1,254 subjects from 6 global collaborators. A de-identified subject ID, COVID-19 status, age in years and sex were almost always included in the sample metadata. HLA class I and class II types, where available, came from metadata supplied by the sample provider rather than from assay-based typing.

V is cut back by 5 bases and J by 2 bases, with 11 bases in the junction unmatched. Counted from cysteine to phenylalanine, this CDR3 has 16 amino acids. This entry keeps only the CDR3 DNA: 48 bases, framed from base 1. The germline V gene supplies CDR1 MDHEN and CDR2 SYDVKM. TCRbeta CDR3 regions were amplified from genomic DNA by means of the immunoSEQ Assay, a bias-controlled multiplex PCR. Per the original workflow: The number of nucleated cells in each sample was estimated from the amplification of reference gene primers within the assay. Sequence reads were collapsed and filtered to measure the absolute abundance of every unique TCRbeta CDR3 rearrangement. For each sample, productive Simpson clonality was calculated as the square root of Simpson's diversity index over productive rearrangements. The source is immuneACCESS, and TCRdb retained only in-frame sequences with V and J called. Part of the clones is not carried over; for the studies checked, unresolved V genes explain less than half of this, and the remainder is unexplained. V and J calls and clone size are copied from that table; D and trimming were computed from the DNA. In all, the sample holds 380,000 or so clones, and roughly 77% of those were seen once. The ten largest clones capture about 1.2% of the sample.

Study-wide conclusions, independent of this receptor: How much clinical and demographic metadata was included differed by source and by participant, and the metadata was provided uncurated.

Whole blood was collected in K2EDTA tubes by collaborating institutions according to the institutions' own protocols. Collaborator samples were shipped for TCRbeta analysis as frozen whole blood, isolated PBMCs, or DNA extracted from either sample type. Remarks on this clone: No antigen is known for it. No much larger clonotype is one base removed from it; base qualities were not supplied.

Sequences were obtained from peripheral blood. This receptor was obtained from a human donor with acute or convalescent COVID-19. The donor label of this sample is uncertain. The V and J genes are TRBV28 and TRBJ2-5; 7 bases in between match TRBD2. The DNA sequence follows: TGTGCCAGCAGTCGGGGGGAGTGGGGGTCGCAAGAGACCCAGTACTTC. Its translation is CASSRGEWGSQETQYF.